This T cell receptor (beta chain) was recorded in a study of siplizumab effects on memory and regulatory T cells. General study points: Memory cells seemed less diverse than naive T cells, which seemed major alloresponse contributors.

Assay: immunoSEQ multiplex PCR; the TCRdb copy retains only in-frame clones and omits some. In the table there are approximately 98,000 clones, just under 95% of which are singletons. For this clone: Its antigen is as yet unknown.

Germline V lookup: CDR1 SGHNT, CDR2 YYREEE (reference sequence). With 1 base removed from V and 4 bases from J, the gap between germline ends came to 6 bases. The CDR3 is 13 amino acids. The rearrangement uses TRBV5-4 and TRBJ2-1; TRBD2 might be the D (5 bases). The sequence was collected from a human donor in good health. Sequences were obtained from non-Treg CD4+ T cells sorted from blood. The CDR3 sequence is CASSLPGYNEQFF. The CDR3 nucleotides read TGTGCCAGCAGCTTGCCGGGGTACAATGAGCAGTTCTTC.